These 21 T cell receptor beta chains were sequenced from one sample in a study of CD8 T cells in ankylosing spondylitis. Study-wide results and limits: Within ankylosing spondylitis blood, a TCR beta motif made up of under 10 highly homologous variants appeared to be characteristic.

TCRdb recomputed calls from the 5' RACE reads with MiXCR, one row per CDR3 protein. The sample records over 700,000 distinct CDR3 sequences, 15% to 20% being singletons. These TCRs' antigens remain unknown. The sample consisted of blood, either unsorted or a sorted T cell fraction (not recorded which). Receptors originate from a male donor with ankylosing spondylitis.

The sample holds a few counts of this clonotype. The rearrangement uses TRBV18 and TRBJ2-7; weak D call: TRBD1 (6 bases). This CDR3 is built from 16 residues. V was shortened by 2 bases and J by 0 bases, with 14 bases between the two germline ends. Per germline, CDR1 KGHSH and CDR2 LQKENI. The CDR3: CASSPKDSLVSYEQYF. In DNA, the CDR3 is TGTGCCAGCTCACCAAAGGACAGCCTAGTCTCCTACGAGCAGTACTTC.

Written as DNA, the CDR3 is TGTGCCAGCAGTTTAACCCTGGGGTTAGCGGGGCTTGAGCAGTTCTTC. The encoded protein is CASSLTLGLAGLEQFF. This chain connects TRBV27 to TRBJ2-1, with 8 bases fitting TRBD2. Looked up from germline, CDR1 is MNHEY and CDR2 is SMNVEV (reference sequence). The CDR3 runs 16 residues. Germline trimming cut 2 bases from V and 9 bases from J; bases unmatched to any gene: 12.

The chain employs TRBV5-5 and TRBJ1-2; D not certain. The germline V gene encodes CDR1 SGHKS and CDR2 YYEKEE (reference sequence). The CDR3 is 13 residues long. V was clipped by 2 bases and J by 2 bases, with 7 bases between them. The CDR3 DNA sequence: TGTGCCAGCAGCTTCGCACAGAACTATGGCTACACCTTC. Amino acids: CASSFAQNYGYTF.

This clonotype showed up many times. The V and J genes are TRBV20-1 and TRBJ1-5, with a weak D call TRBD1 (5 bases). CDR3 length: 15 residues. With 0 bases removed from V and 8 bases from J, the gap between germline ends came to 17 bases. Germline CDR1 and CDR2: DFQATT and SNEGSKA (reference sequence). CDR3 sequence: CSARESRQGKEPQHF. The DNA for the CDR3 is TGCAGTGCTAGAGAATCTCGGCAGGGCAAGGAGCCCCAGCATTTT.

DNA of the CDR3: TGTGCCAGCAGCCAAGCCACTAGCGGGTGGGATGAGCAGTTCTTC. Encoded protein: CASSQATSGWDEQFF. V and J are TRBV14 and TRBJ2-1, with 9 bases aligning to TRBD2. Germline V gene data show CDR1 as SGHDN and CDR2 as FVKESK. Trimming cost V 1 base and J 8 bases; bases outside gene matches: 6. The CDR3 runs to 15 residues.

The chain joins TRBV2 to TRBJ2-7; TRBD1 aligns across 9 bases. This CDR3 spans 14 amino acids. The trim removed 6 bases at V and 3 bases at J, leaving 6 bases unmatched. CDR1 SNHLY and CDR2 FYNNEI come from the germline V gene. Here the CDR3 reads CASRAGTGLYEQYF. The DNA of the CDR3 is TGTGCCAGCAGGGCCGGGACAGGGCTCTACGAGCAGTACTTC.

This clonotype was seen at least ten times. V and J are TRBV27 and TRBJ2-4; D not resolved. V was cut by 1 base and J by 0 bases, with 7 bases left in between. CDR1 MNHEY and CDR2 SMNVEV come from the germline V gene (reference sequence). The CDR3 covers 15 residues. Here the CDR3 DNA reads TGTGCCAGCAGTTTATTCCAGCTAGCCAAAAACATTCAGTACTTC. This sequence encodes CASSLFQLAKNIQYF.

This sequence joins TRBV3-1 and TRBJ2-2; D not certain. In germline, CDR1 is LGHDT, CDR2 YNNKEL (reference sequence). The length of the CDR3 is 13 residues. The ends were cut back, 3 bases at V and 7 bases at J, with 9 bases in the middle. The CDR3 nucleotides are TGTGCCAGCAGCCACAGGCGCGTCGGGGAGCTGTTTTTT. Encoded protein: CASSHRRVGELFF.

The V and J genes are TRBV9 and TRBJ1-1; D unresolved. CDR1 SGDLS and CDR2 YYNGEE come from the germline V gene. V gave up 3 bases and J gave up 6 bases, with 12 bases separating them. The CDR3 extends over 13 amino acids. CDR3 sequence (DNA): TGTGCCAGCAGCGCCGTTTCTTCTTCTGAAGCTTTCTTT. It specifies CASSAVSSSEAFF. The variable domain in full, completed from reference TRBV9 and TRBJ1-1, reads DSGVTQTPKHLITATGQRVTLRCSPRSGDLSVYWYQQSLDQGLQFLIQYYNGEERAKGNILERFSAQQFPDLHSELNLSSLELGDSALYFCASSAVSSSEAFFGQGTRLTVV.

In this sample, this clonotype turned up a few times. The J gene is TRBJ2-5, the V gene TRBV12-3 or TRBV12-4; D not resolved. Trimming took off 6 bases at V and 7 bases at J, with 12 bases between the two ends. The length of the CDR3 is 12 residues. The CDR3 is CASRSGPGTQYF. The CDR3 DNA reads TGTGCCAGCAGATCGGGTCCGGGGACCCAGTACTTC.

The V call is TRBV12-3 or TRBV12-4, the J call TRBJ1-6; 8 bases fit TRBD1. The CDR3 extends over 16 amino acids. The J segment lost 8 bases and the V segment lost 6 bases, leaving 12 bases of the junction unmatched. The CDR3 here is CASSRGQGSKDSPLHF. In DNA form, the CDR3 reads TGTGCCAGCAGCCGAGGACAGGGCAGTAAGGATTCACCCCTCCACTTT.

The CDR3 nucleotides are TGTGCCAGCAGTTACCAGGTTACGAACACCGGGGAGCTGTTTTTT. It translates to CASSYQVTNTGELFF. The gene calls are TRBV6-2 or TRBV6-3 and TRBJ2-2, with D unclear. The CDR3 sequence is 15 residues long. V lost 2 bases and J lost 0, with 7 bases in between. Germline V gene lookup returns CDR1 MNHEY and CDR2 SVGEGT.

The chain couples TRBV20-1 to TRBJ2-3; no definite D call. Germline lookup yields CDR1 DFQATT and CDR2 SNEGSKA (reference sequence). The CDR3 spans 15 residues. V was trimmed by 3 bases and J by 0 bases, leaving 13 bases between them. The chain's CDR3 is CSASTDSRSTDTQYF. The CDR3 DNA follows: TGCAGTGCTAGTACTGACTCTCGCAGCACAGATACGCAGTATTTT.

This clonotype occurred many times. V and J are TRBV20-1 and TRBJ2-7, with 10 bases fitting TRBD2. The CDR3 covers 14 residues. Losses at the gene ends were 5 bases for V and 2 bases for J; bases not matched to a gene: 6. Germline-derived CDR1 and CDR2 are DFQATT and SNEGSKA (reference sequence). The CDR3 reads CSAQITSGAYEQYF. In DNA, the CDR3 is TGCAGTGCTCAAATTACTAGCGGGGCCTACGAGCAGTACTTC.

In nucleotides, the CDR3 is TGCAGTGCTGCAACTCCCCCCCAGGGAGGGTATGGCTACACCTTC. It encodes CSAATPPQGGYGYTF. This rearrangement joins TRBV20-1 to TRBJ1-2; TRBD1 might be the D (5 bases). This CDR3 contains 15 residues. Trimming removed 5 bases from V and 5 bases from J, with 21 bases in between. The germline V gene has CDR1 DFQATT and CDR2 SNEGSKA (reference sequence).

The chain couples TRBV20-1 to TRBJ2-1, with D perhaps matching TRBD2 (6 bases). The V end was cut by 5 bases, the J end by 7 bases, with 27 bases between. The CDR3 runs to 17 residues. Per the germline V gene, CDR1 is DFQATT and CDR2 is SNEGSKA (reference sequence). The CDR3 region has the DNA TGCAGTGCTCCGAATCTCAGGGACCCCACCCGGGGGAATGAGCAGTTCTTC. Translated: CSAPNLRDPTRGNEQFF.

The chain links TRBV7-8 to TRBJ2-3, with D perhaps TRBD2 (5 bases). The CDR3 runs 15 residues. Trimming pared 5 bases from V and 5 bases from J, leaving 17 bases between. Per the germline V gene, CDR1 is SGHVS and CDR2 is FQNEAQ. This chain's CDR3 is CASSPPGEGVDTQYF. CDR3 DNA: TGTGCCAGCAGCCCCCCGGGTGAGGGAGTAGATACGCAGTATTTT. Full variable domain (remainder filled in from reference TRBV7-8 and TRBJ2-3): GAGVSQSPRYKVAKRGQDVALRCDPISGHVSLFWYQQALGQGPEFLTYFQNEAQLDKSGLPSDRFFAERPEGSVSTLKIQRTQQEDSAVYLCASSPPGEGVDTQYFGPGTRLTVL.

This clonotype was seen many times. The chain is built from TRBV29-1 and TRBJ2-2, with a tentative D call TRBD2 (5 bases). Trimming shortened V by 7 bases and J by 4 bases, and 13 bases separated the two germline ends. The CDR3 is made up of 13 amino acids. Germline V gene sequence: CDR1 SQVTM, CDR2 ANQGSEA. The CDR3 bases are TGCAGCGCCCTAGCCCTTGGCACCGGGGAGCTGTTTTTT. This translates into CSALALGTGELFF.

Only a few counts were recorded for this clonotype. The chain couples TRBV6-1 to TRBJ2-1; possible D gene TRBD2, 5 bases. The CDR3 consists of 15 residues. V lost 1 base and J lost 6, with 13 bases in between. Germline V lookup: CDR1 MNHNS, CDR2 SASEGT. CDR3 coding DNA: TGTGCCAGCAGTGAAGGCCCAGAGGGCGGCAATGAGCAGTTCTTC. The encoded protein is CASSEGPEGGNEQFF.

This clonotype showed up many times. The V and J genes are TRBV6-4 and TRBJ2-1, with TRBD2 matching over 8 bases. Losses at the gene ends were 7 bases for V and 1 base for J; bases not matched to a gene: 6. CDR1 and CDR2 from the germline V gene are MRHNA and SNTAGT. The CDR3 has 15 amino acids. For the CDR3, the DNA is TGTGCCAGCACTTCGACTAGCGATTCCTACAATGAGCAGTTCTTC. Translation: CASTSTSDSYNEQFF.

This chain joins TRBV28 and TRBJ2-7, with a possible D match to TRBD2 (5 bases). The CDR3 is 14 amino acids. Germline assignment: CDR1 MDHEN and CDR2 SYDVKM. Trimming took 1 base from V and 5 from J, leaving 12 bases between them. The CDR3 here is CASSLSRGRDEQYF. As DNA, the CDR3 is TGTGCCAGCAGTTTATCCCGGGGTCGGGACGAGCAGTACTTC.